Described below is a single TCR beta chain sequence and its context. Antigen: not known. Sequencing was at survey level. How the authors handled the data: A productive frequency of 2.59 x 10-5 was the lowest detectable. This table comes from immunoSEQ multiplex PCR, and its TCRdb copy is limited to in-frame clones, with some not included. V, J and clone size were drawn from that table, and D and trimming were deduced from the DNA. The profile covers approximately 35,000 clones, with roughly 82% appearing a single time and roughly 2.1% taken by the ten largest. These data belong to a study of STAT5B mutations in CD4+ large granular lymphocyte leukemia. Study findings and constraints: Patient CD4-sorted repertoires stayed more clonal than healthy ones after leukemic-clone removal. Top patient clones used TRBV06 genes more often: 8/27 versus 2/35 in controls.

V lost 1 base and J lost 3, with 10 bases in between. The V gene's germline CDR1 is SNHLY and CDR2 FYNNEI. This CDR3 is built from 14 residues. The sequenced sample consisted of CD4+ T cells from blood buffy coats. The origin of this receptor is a human donor in good health. The chain recombines TRBV2 with TRBJ2-7; D may be TRBD1 (6 bases). CDR3 sequence (DNA): TGTGCCAGCAGTGAAGGGACAGAACTCTACGAGCAGTACTTC. It codes for CASSEGTELYEQYF.